This T cell receptor (beta chain) appears in the sequencing data of a study of tissue T cells after allogeneic stem cell transplantation. Sample share makes this clone medium-sized (0.01 to 0.1%). The antigen is undetermined. Study outcomes and limitations: Only a limited share of tissue TCRs appeared in blood or spleen. Anatomically similar tissues had similar TCR repertoires within each patient.

The assay was immunoSEQ multiplex PCR, and TCRdb's table has in-frame clones only and misses some. The sample holds about 10,000 clones, around three fifths seen once. Germline V gene lookup returns CDR1 MDHEN and CDR2 SYDVKM. The J segment lost 1 base and the V segment lost 5 bases, leaving 4 bases of the junction unmatched. The CDR3 is 14 amino acids. The sample in question was tissue from the jejunum, obtained at autopsy. The receptor's source is a woman between 18 and 49 years old with breast cancer. V and J are TRBV28 and TRBJ2-5, with 7 bases aligning to TRBD2. DNA of the CDR3: TGTGCCAGCAGTGCTGCGGGAGTCCAAGAGACCCAGTACTTC. Its translation: CASSAAGVQETQYF. Full variable domain (missing parts from reference TRBV28 and TRBJ2-5): DVKVTQSSRYLVKRTGEKVFLECVQDMDHENMFWYRQDPGLGLRLIYFSYDVKMKEKGDIPEGYSVSREKKERFSLILESASTNQTSMYLCASSAAGVQETQYFGPGTRLLVL.